This T cell receptor (beta chain) was documented in a study of cytomegalovirus exposure and HLA in healthy donors. PCR primers comprised 60 Vbeta and 13 Jbeta primers. Here immunoSEQ multiplex PCR was the method, and the copy in TCRdb shows in-frame clones only, minus some. The profile covers approximately 150,000 clones, with 84% appearing a single time and more than 0.85% taken by the ten largest. The CDR3 runs to 12 residues. CDR1 is SQVTM and CDR2 is ANQGSEA in the germline V gene. Everyone who donated was a healthy bone marrow donor. The origin of this receptor is a man under 40 in good health and CMV-seronegative. Sequenced: PBMCs. This chain links TRBV29-1 with TRBJ1-4; D unclear. The CDR3 region has the DNA TGCAGTGTATCTACGGAGGATGAAAAACTGTTTTTT. This translates into CSVSTEDEKLFF.